The TCR beta chain under discussion was sequenced for a study of cytomegalovirus exposure and HLA in healthy donors. Primers: 60 Vbeta forward and 13 Jbeta reverse. Repertoires were generated with immunoSEQ multiplex PCR, while TCRdb's copy carries only in-frame clones and drops some. This sample's table has 56,000 or so clones. Notes on the study in general: Most CMV-associated TCR beta chains appeared HLA-restricted in a later analysis.

For this clone: What it binds is unknown.

The sequencing input was PBMCs. The clonotype originates from a man aged 35 to 55 in good health and CMV-seropositive.

This chain's CDR3 is CASSPASGNTIYF. The CDR3 nucleotides are TGCGCCAGCTCCCCTGCGTCTGGAAACACCATATATTTT. The rearrangement joins TRBV5-1 to TRBJ1-3; no firm D call. Deletions cut 7 bases from V and 1 base from J, with 9 bases between. Germline CDR1 is SGHRS and CDR2 is YFSETQ. The CDR3 runs 13 residues.